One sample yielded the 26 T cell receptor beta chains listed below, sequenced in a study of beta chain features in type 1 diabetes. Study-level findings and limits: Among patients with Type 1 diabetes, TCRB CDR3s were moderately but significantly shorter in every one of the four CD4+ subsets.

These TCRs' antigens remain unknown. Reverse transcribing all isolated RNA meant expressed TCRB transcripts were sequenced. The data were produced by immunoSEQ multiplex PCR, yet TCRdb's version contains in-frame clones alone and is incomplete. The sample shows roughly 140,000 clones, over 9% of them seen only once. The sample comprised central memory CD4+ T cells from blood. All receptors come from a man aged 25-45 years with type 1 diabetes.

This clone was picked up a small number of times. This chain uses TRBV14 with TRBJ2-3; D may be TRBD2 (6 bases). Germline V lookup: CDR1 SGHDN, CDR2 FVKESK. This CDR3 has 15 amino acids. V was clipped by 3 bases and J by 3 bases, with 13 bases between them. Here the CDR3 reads CASSQTRLVTDTQYF. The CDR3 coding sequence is TGTGCCAGCAGCCAGACCCGACTAGTAACAGATACGCAGTATTTT.

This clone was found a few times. Here the CDR3 DNA reads TGTGCCAGCAGCTTATTAGCGGGGATCTACGAGCAGTACTTC. This translates into CASSLLAGIYEQYF. The chain joins TRBV7-2 to TRBJ2-7, with TRBD2 matching over 8 bases. V lost 2 bases and J lost 3; bases outside the gene matches: 3. The germline gives CDR1 SGHTA, CDR2 FQGNSA. The CDR3 extends over 14 amino acids.

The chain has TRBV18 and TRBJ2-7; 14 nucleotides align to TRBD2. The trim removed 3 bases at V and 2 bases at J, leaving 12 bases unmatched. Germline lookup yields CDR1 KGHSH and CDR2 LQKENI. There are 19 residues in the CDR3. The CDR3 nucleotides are TGTGCCAGCTCACCGTCCGGGACTAGCGGGAGCATTGCCCCCTACGAGCAGTACTTC. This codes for CASSPSGTSGSIAPYEQYF.

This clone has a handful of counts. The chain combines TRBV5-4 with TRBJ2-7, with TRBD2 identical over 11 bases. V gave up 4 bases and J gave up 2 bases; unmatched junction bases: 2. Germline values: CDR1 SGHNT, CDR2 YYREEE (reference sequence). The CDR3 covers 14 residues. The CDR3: CASSVTSGTYEQYF. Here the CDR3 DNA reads TGTGCCAGCAGCGTGACTAGCGGGACCTACGAGCAGTACTTC.

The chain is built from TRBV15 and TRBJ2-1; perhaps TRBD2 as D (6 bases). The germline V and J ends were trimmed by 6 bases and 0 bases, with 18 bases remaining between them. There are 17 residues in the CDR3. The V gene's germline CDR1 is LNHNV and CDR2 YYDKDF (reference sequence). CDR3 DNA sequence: TGTGCCACCAGGCCGACCGGCGGGAAGAGCTCCTACAATGAGCAGTTCTTC. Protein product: CATRPTGGKSSYNEQFF.

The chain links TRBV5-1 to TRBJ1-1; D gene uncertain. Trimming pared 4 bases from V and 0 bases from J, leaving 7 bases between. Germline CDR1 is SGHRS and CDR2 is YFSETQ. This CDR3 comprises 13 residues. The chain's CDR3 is CASSGAMNTEAFF. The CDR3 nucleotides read TGCGCCAGCAGCGGAGCCATGAACACTGAAGCTTTCTTT.

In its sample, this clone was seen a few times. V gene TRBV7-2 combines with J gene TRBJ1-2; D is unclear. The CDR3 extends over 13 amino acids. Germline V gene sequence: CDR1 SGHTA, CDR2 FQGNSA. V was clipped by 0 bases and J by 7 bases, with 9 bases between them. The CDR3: CASSLAMMAGYTF. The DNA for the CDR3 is TGTGCCAGCAGCTTAGCGATGATGGCTGGCTACACCTTC.

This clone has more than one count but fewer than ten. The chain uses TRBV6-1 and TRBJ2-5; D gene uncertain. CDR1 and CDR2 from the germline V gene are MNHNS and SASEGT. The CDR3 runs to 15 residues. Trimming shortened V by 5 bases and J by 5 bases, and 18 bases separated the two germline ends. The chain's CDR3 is CASSSNPNGQETQYF. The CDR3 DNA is TGTGCCAGCAGTTCGAACCCCAATGGCCAGGAGACCCAGTACTTC.

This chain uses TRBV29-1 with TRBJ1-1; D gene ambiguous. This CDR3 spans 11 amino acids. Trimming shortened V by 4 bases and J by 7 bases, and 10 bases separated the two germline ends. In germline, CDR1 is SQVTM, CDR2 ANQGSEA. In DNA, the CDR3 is TGCAGCGTTGGGGAGTCTCGTGAAGCTTTCTTT. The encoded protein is CSVGESREAFF.

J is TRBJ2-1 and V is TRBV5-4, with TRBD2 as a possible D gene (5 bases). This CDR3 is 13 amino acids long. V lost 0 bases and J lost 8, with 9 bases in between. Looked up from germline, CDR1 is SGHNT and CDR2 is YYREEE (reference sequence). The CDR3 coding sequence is TGTGCCAGCAGCTTGGCGGGGAGATATGAGCAGTTCTTC. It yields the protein CASSLAGRYEQFF. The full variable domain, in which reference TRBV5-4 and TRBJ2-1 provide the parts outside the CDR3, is ETGVTQSPTHLIKTRGQQVTLRCSSQSGHNTVSWYQQALGQGPQFIFQYYREEENGRGNFPPRFSGLQFPNYSSELNVNALELDDSALYLCASSLAGRYEQFFGPGTRLTVL.

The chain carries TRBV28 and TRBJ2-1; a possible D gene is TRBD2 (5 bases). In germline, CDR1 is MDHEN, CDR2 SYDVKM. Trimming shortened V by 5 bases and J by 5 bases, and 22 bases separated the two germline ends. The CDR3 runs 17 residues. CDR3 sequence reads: CASSRTRPRQGNNEQFF. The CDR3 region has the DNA TGTGCCAGCAGTCGGACTCGCCCGAGGCAAGGAAACAATGAGCAGTTCTTC.

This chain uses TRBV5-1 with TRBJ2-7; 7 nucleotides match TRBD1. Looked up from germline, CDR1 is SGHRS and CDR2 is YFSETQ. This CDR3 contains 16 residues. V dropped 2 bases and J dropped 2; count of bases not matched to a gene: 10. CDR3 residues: CASSFGLGQNTYEQYF. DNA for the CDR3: TGCGCCAGCAGCTTCGGGCTGGGACAGAACACCTACGAGCAGTACTTC.

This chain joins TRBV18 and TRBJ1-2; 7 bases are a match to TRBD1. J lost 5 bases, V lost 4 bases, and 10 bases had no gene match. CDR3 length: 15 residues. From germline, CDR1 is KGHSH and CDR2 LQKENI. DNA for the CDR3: TGTGCCAGCTCACTAGGACAGGCGCTGAATTATGGCTACACCTTC. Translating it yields CASSLGQALNYGYTF.

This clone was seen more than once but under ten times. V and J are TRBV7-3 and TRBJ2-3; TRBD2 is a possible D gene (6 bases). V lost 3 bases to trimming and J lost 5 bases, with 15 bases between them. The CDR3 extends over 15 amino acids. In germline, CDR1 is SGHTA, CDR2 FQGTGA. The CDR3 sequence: CASSLGEEGRDTQYF. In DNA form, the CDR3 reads TGTGCCAGCAGCTTGGGGGAGGAGGGCCGAGATACGCAGTATTTT.

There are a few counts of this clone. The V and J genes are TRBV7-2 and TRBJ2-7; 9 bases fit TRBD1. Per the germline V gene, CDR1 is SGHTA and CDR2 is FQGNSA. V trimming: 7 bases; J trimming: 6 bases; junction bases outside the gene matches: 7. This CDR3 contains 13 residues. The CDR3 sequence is CASTGTGSSEQYF. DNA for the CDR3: TGTGCCAGCACCGGGACAGGGTCGAGCGAGCAGTACTTC.

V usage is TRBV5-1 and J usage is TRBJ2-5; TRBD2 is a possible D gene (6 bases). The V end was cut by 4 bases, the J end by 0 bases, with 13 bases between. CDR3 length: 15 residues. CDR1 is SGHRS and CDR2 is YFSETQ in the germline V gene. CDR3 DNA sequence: TGCGCCAGCAGCGTAACGGGAGTAGACCAAGAGACCCAGTACTTC. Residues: CASSVTGVDQETQYF.

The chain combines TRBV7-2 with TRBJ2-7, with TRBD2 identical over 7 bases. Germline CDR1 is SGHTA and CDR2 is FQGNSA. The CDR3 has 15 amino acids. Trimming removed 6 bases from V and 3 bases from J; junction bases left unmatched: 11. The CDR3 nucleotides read TGTGCCAGCAGTTCCTCGGGCGGGGGATTCTACGAGCAGTACTTC. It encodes CASSSSGGGFYEQYF.

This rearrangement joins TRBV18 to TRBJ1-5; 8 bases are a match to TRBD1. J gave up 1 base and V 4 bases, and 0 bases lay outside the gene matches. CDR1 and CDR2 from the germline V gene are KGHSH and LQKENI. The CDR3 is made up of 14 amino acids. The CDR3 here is CASSRTGSNQPQHF. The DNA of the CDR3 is TGTGCCAGCTCACGGACAGGGAGCAATCAGCCCCAGCATTTT.

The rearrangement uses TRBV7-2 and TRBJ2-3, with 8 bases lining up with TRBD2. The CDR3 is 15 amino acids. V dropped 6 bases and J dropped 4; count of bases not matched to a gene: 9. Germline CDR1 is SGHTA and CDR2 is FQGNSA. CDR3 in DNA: TGTGCCAGCAGTCCGGGACTAGTAGTTGCAGATACGCAGTATTTT. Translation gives CASSPGLVVADTQYF.

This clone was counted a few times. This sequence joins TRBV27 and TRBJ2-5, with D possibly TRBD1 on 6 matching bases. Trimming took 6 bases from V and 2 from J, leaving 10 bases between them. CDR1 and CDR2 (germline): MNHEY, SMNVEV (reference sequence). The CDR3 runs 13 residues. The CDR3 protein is CASSRGQQETQYF. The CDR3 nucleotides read TGTGCCAGCAGCCGTGGACAGCAAGAGACCCAGTACTTC.

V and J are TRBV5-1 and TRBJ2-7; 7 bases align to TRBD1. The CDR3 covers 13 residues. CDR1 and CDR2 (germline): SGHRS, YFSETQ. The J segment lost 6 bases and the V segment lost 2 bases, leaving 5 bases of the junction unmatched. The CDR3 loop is CASSFDRAAEQYF. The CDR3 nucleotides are TGCGCCAGCAGCTTCGACAGGGCTGCCGAGCAGTACTTC. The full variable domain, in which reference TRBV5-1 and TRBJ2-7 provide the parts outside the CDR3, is KAGVTQTPRYLIKTRGQQVTLSCSPISGHRSVSWYQQTPGQGLQFLFEYFSETQRNKGNFPGRFSGRQFSNSRSEMNVSTLELGDSALYLCASSFDRAAEQYFGPGTRLTVT.

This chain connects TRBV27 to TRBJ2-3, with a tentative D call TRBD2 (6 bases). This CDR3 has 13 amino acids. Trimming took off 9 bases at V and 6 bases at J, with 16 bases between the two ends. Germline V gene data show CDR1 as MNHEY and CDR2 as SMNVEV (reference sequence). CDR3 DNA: TGTGCCAGTTCTTGGAGGGAGGCGGATACGCAGTATTTT. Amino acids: CASSWREADTQYF.

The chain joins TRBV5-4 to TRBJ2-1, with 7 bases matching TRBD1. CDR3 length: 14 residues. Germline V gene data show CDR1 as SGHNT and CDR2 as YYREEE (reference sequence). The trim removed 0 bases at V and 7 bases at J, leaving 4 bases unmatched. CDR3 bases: TGTGCCAGCAGCTTGGACGCACAGGGGAATGAGCAGTTCTTC. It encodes CASSLDAQGNEQFF.

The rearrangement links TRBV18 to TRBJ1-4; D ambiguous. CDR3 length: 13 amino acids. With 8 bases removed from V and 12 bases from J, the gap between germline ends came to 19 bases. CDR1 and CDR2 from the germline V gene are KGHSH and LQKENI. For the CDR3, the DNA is TGTGCCAGCACGTTAGACCCAAAGAGGCAACTGTTTTTT. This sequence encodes CASTLDPKRQLFF.

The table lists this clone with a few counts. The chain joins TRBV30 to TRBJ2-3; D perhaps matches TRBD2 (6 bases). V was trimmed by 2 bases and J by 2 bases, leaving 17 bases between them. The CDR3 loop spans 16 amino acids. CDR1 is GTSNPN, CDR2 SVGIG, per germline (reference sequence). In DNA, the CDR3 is TGTGCCTGGAGTAAACCCGGGACTGTCAACACAGATACGCAGTATTTT. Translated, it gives CAWSKPGTVNTDTQYF.

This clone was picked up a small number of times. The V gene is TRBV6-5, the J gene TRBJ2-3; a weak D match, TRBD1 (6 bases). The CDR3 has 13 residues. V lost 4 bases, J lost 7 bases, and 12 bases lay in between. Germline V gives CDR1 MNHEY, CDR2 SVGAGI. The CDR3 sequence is CASSFPDRNTQYF. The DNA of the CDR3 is TGTGCCAGCAGTTTCCCGGACAGAAATACGCAGTATTTT.